These 30 T cell receptor beta chains originate from one sample sequenced in a study of blood T cells in healthy people across ages. A J-beta primer mix and a sample-barcoded 5' primer were used in a second PCR of roughly 7 to 12 cycles. MiXCR was run by TCRdb on the 5' RACE reads, yielding one entry per CDR3 protein. The table includes about 2 million distinct CDR3 sequences, about 50% detected once. The sequenced material came from blood. The receptor set was obtained from a woman aged 40 to 50 in good health.

This chain connects TRBV5-5 to TRBJ2-7; the match to TRBD1 covers 7 bases. Germline assignment: CDR1 SGHKS and CDR2 YYEKEE (reference sequence). This CDR3 contains 18 residues. J was trimmed by 1 base and V by 0 bases; bases with no gene match: 13. The DNA of the CDR3 is TGTGCCAGCAGCTTGGGACTATCACCGGGACAGCTATCCTACGAGCAGTACTTC. Amino acids: CASSLGLSPGQLSYEQYF. Using reference TRBV5-5 and TRBJ2-7 for the parts outside the CDR3, the full variable domain is DAGVTQSPTHLIKTRGQQVTLRCSPISGHKSVSWYQQVLGQGPQFIFQYYEKEERGRGNFPDRFSARQFPNYSSELNVNALLLGDSALYLCASSLGLSPGQLSYEQYFGPGTRLTVT.

This clonotype was observed a handful of times. The CDR3 region is CASKETDEQFF. The CDR3 DNA reads TGTGCCAGCAAAGAGACGGATGAGCAGTTCTTC. The rearrangement joins TRBV2 to TRBJ2-1; D gene uncertain. The CDR3 spans 11 residues. Germline CDR1 reads SNHLY; CDR2 reads FYNNEI. Trimming left V 7 bases short and J 8 bases short, with 9 bases between. Full variable domain (outside the CDR3, taken from reference TRBV2 and TRBJ2-1): EPEVTQTPSHQVTQMGQEVILRCVPISNHLYFYWYRQILGQKVEFLVSFYNNEISEKSEIFDDQFSVERPDGSNFTLKIRSTKLEDSAMYFCASKETDEQFFGPGTRLTVL.

This chain uses TRBV28 with TRBJ1-1; D not certain. Trimming took 7 bases from V and 6 from J, leaving 9 bases between them. The CDR3 runs to 11 residues. Germline V gene sequence: CDR1 MDHEN, CDR2 SYDVKM. The CDR3, as DNA: TGTGCCAGCAACTTGGGTCCTGAAGCTTTCTTT. Translation: CASNLGPEAFF. The entire variable domain, with the rest obtained from reference TRBV28 and TRBJ1-1, is as follows: DVKVTQSSRYLVKRTGEKVFLECVQDMDHENMFWYRQDPGLGLRLIYFSYDVKMKEKGDIPEGYSVSREKKERFSLILESASTNQTSMYLCASNLGPEAFFGQGTRLTVV.

This clonotype was seen a few times. This chain joins TRBV13 and TRBJ1-1, with TRBD1 as a possible D gene (5 bases). The length of the CDR3 is 15 residues. Looked up from germline, CDR1 is PRHDT and CDR2 is FYEKMQ (reference sequence). Trimming removed 5 bases from V and 0 bases from J, with 13 bases in between. The CDR3 nucleotides are TGTGCCAGCAGCCCCGGGGACGGACTGAACACTGAAGCTTTCTTT. Translation gives CASSPGDGLNTEAFF.

This sequence joins TRBV12-3 or TRBV12-4 and TRBJ2-1; 10 bases agree with TRBD1. This CDR3 comprises 16 residues. J lost 8 bases, V lost 7 bases, and 14 bases had no gene match. The CDR3 reads CASTPTLTGGFYEQFF. The CDR3, as DNA: TGTGCCAGCACCCCCACCCTGACAGGGGGCTTCTATGAGCAGTTCTTC.

The chain couples TRBV4-1 to TRBJ2-4; 8 nucleotides line up with TRBD1. V shed 0 bases, J shed 13 bases, and the junction held 14 bases outside the gene matches. The CDR3 contains 16 residues. From germline, CDR1 is MGHRA and CDR2 YSYEKL. For the CDR3, the DNA is TGCGCCAGCAGCCAAGAGGTGGCAGGGGGCCTGGGGGAGCAGTACTTC. Encoded protein: CASSQEVAGGLGEQYF.

The rearrangement uses TRBV16 and TRBJ1-5, with D possibly matching TRBD1 (5 bases). The germline gives CDR1 KGHSY, CDR2 FQNENV. V shed 1 base and J shed 1 base, with 8 bases lying between them. The CDR3 contains 15 residues. This chain's CDR3 is CASSQYQGSNQPQHF. In DNA form, the CDR3 reads TGTGCCAGCAGCCAATATCAGGGAAGCAATCAGCCCCAGCATTTT.

This rearrangement joins TRBV28 to TRBJ2-7; maybe TRBD2 (5 bases). Germline V lookup: CDR1 MDHEN, CDR2 SYDVKM. The CDR3 has 14 residues. The V end was cut by 1 base, the J end by 0 bases, with 7 bases between. CDR3 bases: TGTGCCAGCAGTTTATACGGGATCTCCTACGAGCAGTACTTC. This translates into CASSLYGISYEQYF.

The CDR3 here is CSVGGDGGAQANYGYTF. The CDR3 nucleotides are TGCAGCGTTGGGGGTGACGGTGGGGCCCAAGCTAACTATGGCTACACCTTC. The chain recombines TRBV29-1 with TRBJ1-2, with D possibly matching TRBD1 (5 bases). CDR1 and CDR2 (germline): SQVTM, ANQGSEA. Trimming left V 4 bases short and J 0 bases short, with 21 bases between. The CDR3 is made up of 17 amino acids.

The gene calls are TRBV7-2 and TRBJ2-7; a possible D gene is TRBD1 (6 bases). CDR3 length: 14 amino acids. Between the trimmed V and J ends, which lost 0 bases and 7 bases, there was a span of 13 bases. In germline, CDR1 is SGHTA, CDR2 FQGNSA. The CDR3 here is CASSLAGAKQEQYF. The DNA for the CDR3 is TGTGCCAGCAGCTTAGCGGGGGCAAAGCAGGAGCAGTACTTC.

This chain joins TRBV7-2 and TRBJ1-2; no clear D. The CDR3 runs to 14 residues. Germline V gene data show CDR1 as SGHTA and CDR2 as FQGNSA. Trimming removed 5 bases at V and 4 bases at J, with 14 bases between. CDR3 bases: TGTGCCAGCAGCCTTATGGAGGGCGGCTATGGCTACACCTTC. Translated: CASSLMEGGYGYTF. Looking up the rest from reference TRBV7-2 and TRBJ1-2 gives the full variable domain: GAGVSQSPSNKVTEKGKDVELRCDPISGHTALYWYRQSLGQGLEFLIYFQGNSAPDKSGLPSDRFSAERTGGSVSTLTIQRTQQEDSAVYLCASSLMEGGYGYTFGSGTRLTVV.

This clonotype was observed a handful of times. The chain employs TRBV6-5 and TRBJ2-5; D may match TRBD1 or TRBD2 (5 bases each). Trimming shortened V by 5 bases and J by 5 bases, and 12 bases separated the two germline ends. Per germline, CDR1 MNHEY and CDR2 SVGAGI. The CDR3 loop spans 13 amino acids. CDR3 DNA sequence: TGTGCCAGCAGTCCCTTCTGGGGGGAGACCCAGTACTTC. Amino acid sequence: CASSPFWGETQYF.

This chain joins TRBV20-1 and TRBJ2-1; 12 nucleotides agree with TRBD2. The germline V gene has CDR1 DFQATT and CDR2 SNEGSKA (reference sequence). This CDR3 comprises 13 residues. The J segment lost 9 bases and the V segment lost 5 bases, leaving 5 bases of the junction unmatched. The CDR3 spells CSAWTSGAGEQFF. CDR3 coding DNA: TGCAGTGCTTGGACTAGCGGGGCGGGTGAGCAGTTCTTC.

This clonotype has at least ten counts. The rearrangement uses TRBV29-1 and TRBJ2-1, with 9 bases fitting TRBD1. Germline CDR1 is SQVTM and CDR2 is ANQGSEA. The V segment lost 4 bases and the J segment 6 bases; nucleotides outside the gene matches: 1. This CDR3 spans 12 amino acids. CDR3 sequence (DNA): TGCAGCGTTGGGGGACAGGGCAATGAGCAGTTCTTC. Its translation: CSVGGQGNEQFF.

This clonotype was observed a handful of times. The V and J genes are TRBV10-2 and TRBJ2-1; D may match TRBD1 or TRBD2 (8 bases each). Germline V gene sequence: CDR1 WSHSY, CDR2 SAAADI. This CDR3 region has 20 residues. V shed 7 bases and J shed 3 bases, with 31 bases lying between them. This chain's CDR3 is CASTSRQGSASGGLYNEQFF. The DNA of the CDR3 is TGCGCCAGCACCTCCCGACAGGGGTCCGCGAGCGGGGGCCTCTACAATGAGCAGTTCTTC.

This clonotype occurred a few times. The chain is built from TRBV13 and TRBJ2-5; 8 bases map to TRBD1. The end of the DNA is better explained by TRBJ2-7, so the J call may be wrong. CDR1 and CDR2 (germline): PRHDT, FYEKMQ (reference sequence). The CDR3 runs to 14 residues. The CDR3 bases are TGTGCCAGCAGCCACAGGGGGATAATGGACGAGCAGTACTTC. It translates to CASSHRGIMDEQYF.

The chain uses TRBV4-2 and TRBJ1-4; a possible D gene is TRBD1 (5 bases). The CDR3 extends over 15 amino acids. V was cut by 3 bases and J by 8 bases, with 16 bases left in between. CDR1 LGHNA and CDR2 YNFKEQ come from the germline V gene. CDR3 DNA: TGTGCCAGCAGCCAGTATTCAGGGAGGAACGAAAAACTGTTTTTT. It yields the protein CASSQYSGRNEKLFF.

The chain recombines TRBV7-9 with TRBJ1-2, with D possibly being TRBD1 (6 bases). V shed 5 bases and J shed 2 bases, with 12 bases lying between them. The length of the CDR3 is 14 residues. Germline CDR1 and CDR2: SEHNR and FQNEAQ (reference sequence). CDR3 in DNA: TGTGCCAGCAGCCTGTCAGGGGACAACTATGGCTACACCTTC. Its translation is CASSLSGDNYGYTF.

In this sample, this clonotype turned up a few times. The V gene is TRBV12-3 or TRBV12-4, the J gene TRBJ2-3; D gene uncertain. This CDR3 is built from 14 residues. Trimming cost V 3 bases and J 5 bases, with 12 bases left between them. The CDR3 loop reads CASSFELNGDTQYF. CDR3 bases: TGTGCCAGCAGTTTCGAGCTGAATGGAGATACGCAGTATTTT.

The rearrangement joins TRBV20-1 to TRBJ2-3; no definite D call. Germline lookup yields CDR1 DFQATT and CDR2 SNEGSKA (reference sequence). This CDR3 is 11 amino acids long. Trimming shortened V by 4 bases and J by 6 bases, and 8 bases separated the two germline ends. CDR3 nucleotides: TGCAGTGCTAAATTATGGGATACGCAGTATTTT. It encodes CSAKLWDTQYF.

The chain uses TRBV7-2 and TRBJ1-2; D gene uncertain. V gave up 0 bases and J gave up 0 bases, with 14 bases separating them. The CDR3 sequence is 17 residues long. CDR1 SGHTA and CDR2 FQGNSA come from the germline V gene. CDR3 protein: CASSLALRTPANYGYTF. CDR3 in DNA: TGTGCCAGCAGCTTAGCCCTCCGGACCCCAGCTAACTATGGCTACACCTTC.

This clonotype has more than one count but fewer than ten. The CDR3 loop reads CASRAGPSGFETQYF. Here the CDR3 DNA reads TGTGCCAGCAGGGCGGGTCCCTCAGGGTTTGAGACCCAGTACTTC. The rearrangement joins TRBV27 to TRBJ2-5; D is perhaps TRBD1 or TRBD2 (5 bases each). This CDR3 has 15 amino acids. Germline V gene sequence: CDR1 MNHEY, CDR2 SMNVEV (reference sequence). The ends were cut back, 6 bases at V and 5 bases at J, with 19 bases in the middle.

This chain links TRBV2 with TRBJ2-6, with D perhaps matching TRBD1 (5 bases). The CDR3 runs 16 residues. The germline V gene has CDR1 SNHLY and CDR2 FYNNEI. Trimming removed 3 bases from V and 3 bases from J, with 12 bases in between. The CDR3: CASSEEGAIGANVLTF. CDR3 nucleotide sequence: TGTGCCAGCAGTGAGGAAGGGGCAATTGGGGCCAACGTCCTGACTTTC.

The chain recombines TRBV29-1 with TRBJ2-5; TRBD1 matches 11 bases. Germline values: CDR1 SQVTM, CDR2 ANQGSEA. CDR3 length: 14 amino acids. The J segment lost 5 bases and the V segment lost 5 bases, leaving 7 bases of the junction unmatched. CDR3 sequence (DNA): TGCAGCGTTTTGGGACAGGGGGGGTTGGAGACCCAGTACTTC. Amino acids: CSVLGQGGLETQYF.

V is TRBV21-1 and J is TRBJ2-7; TRBD1 reflects the table's D call only, with no check against the DNA. TRBV21-1 corresponds to a pseudogene. The CDR3 runs 15 residues. Here the CDR3 reads CASSNSGGGLSEQYF. DNA for the CDR3: TGTGCCAGCAGCAACAGCGGGGGGGGCCTATCCGAGCAGTACTTC.

In regard to this clonotype: Mismatch with germline at one junction end may stem from a read error. This chain links TRBV10-3 with TRBJ2-5, with 9 bases fitting TRBD1. The germline CDR1 and CDR2 sequences are ENHRY and SYGVKD. CDR3 length equals 14 residues. For the CDR3, the DNA is TGTACCATCAGCGAGGACAGGGGATACGAGACCCAGTACTTC. It encodes CTISEDRGYETQYF.

The chain has TRBV11-2 and TRBJ2-1; 13 positions agree with TRBD2. The CDR3 length is 18 residues. J gave up 2 bases and V 9 bases, and 13 bases lay outside the gene matches. Per the germline V gene, CDR1 is SGHAT and CDR2 is FQNNGV. CDR3 region: CASSTRQLAGGPYNEQFF. CDR3 nucleotide sequence: TGTGCCAGTAGCACTCGACAACTAGCGGGGGGGCCCTACAATGAGCAGTTCTTC. Full variable domain (rest looked up from reference TRBV11-2 and TRBJ2-1): EAGVAQSPRYKIIEKRQSVAFWCNPISGHATLYWYQQILGQGPKLLIQFQNNGVVDDSQLPKDRFSAERLKGVDSTLKIQPAKLEDSAVYLCASSTRQLAGGPYNEQFFGPGTRLTVL.

This clonotype occurred a few times. The V gene is TRBV20-1, the J gene TRBJ2-4; 7 bases fit TRBD2. The CDR3 loop spans 14 amino acids. Unmatched junction bases numbered 5, after V lost 0 bases and J lost 6 bases. The germline V gene has CDR1 DFQATT and CDR2 SNEGSKA (reference sequence). CDR3 in DNA: TGCAGTGCTAGAGATGGGAGGGGAGGAAACATTCAGTACTTC. Its translation is CSARDGRGGNIQYF.

The J gene is TRBJ2-5, the V gene TRBV7-3; D is unclear. CDR1 and CDR2 (germline): SGHTA, FQGTGA. With 2 bases removed from V and 2 bases from J, the gap between germline ends came to 18 bases. The CDR3 length is 17 residues. CDR3 DNA sequence: TGTGCCAGCAGCTTATCGGCTAGTCAAGGGCTACAAGAGACCCAGTACTTC. The encoded protein is CASSLSASQGLQETQYF.

This clonotype was found a few times. J is TRBJ2-1 and V is TRBV13; the D gene is possibly TRBD2 (5 bases). V was clipped by 0 bases and J by 8 bases, with 17 bases between them. The CDR3 extends over 16 amino acids. Per germline, CDR1 PRHDT and CDR2 FYEKMQ (reference sequence). CDR3 coding DNA: TGTGCCAGCAGCTTAGGGCTTTTGTCTAGCTGGGATGAGCAGTTCTTC. It translates to CASSLGLLSSWDEQFF.